The rows below give T cell receptor beta chains drawn from one sample of a study of memory CD4+ T cells and cytomegalovirus serostatus. Some clones are missing from TCRdb's copy, which holds only in-frame ones; the method was immunoSEQ multiplex PCR. This table has roughly 84,000 clones, 65% to 85% appearing once. Sequencing was carried out using memory CD4+ T cells from blood. These receptors were collected from an adult in good health and CMV-seronegative. Each CDR3 is given with its conserved first and last residue. D genes are given only for firm matches. Size values are once, few and many counts, or a class for expanded clones, and some rows have none.

d_call	j_call	clone_size	v_call	cdr3_nt	cdr3_aa
-	TRBJ2-7	few	TRBV5-4	TGTGCCAGCAGCTTCCGTTCGGGGGAGCAGTACTTC	CASSFRSGEQYF
TRBD2	TRBJ2-3	-	TRBV7-9	TGTGCCAGCAGCCTCCGTCCCGGGACTAGCGGGGGCAACACAGATACGCAGTATTTT	CASSLRPGTSGGNTDTQYF
-	TRBJ1-6	-	TRBV2	TGTGCCAGCAGTGTAGCGCAATCCTATAATTCACCCCTCCACTTT	CASSVAQSYNSPLHF
-	TRBJ2-5	few	TRBV2	TGTGCCAGCAGTTTTTCGGGACGGGAGACCCAGTACTTC	CASSFSGRETQYF
TRBD2	TRBJ2-5	-	TRBV28	TGTGCCAGTTCTAGCGGGGGCCGAGAGACCCAGTACTTC	CASSSGGRETQYF
-	TRBJ1-3	-	TRBV5-1	TGCGCCAGCAGCTTGGGGGGCGTCTCATCTGGAAACACCATATATTTT	CASSLGGVSSGNTIYF
-	TRBJ2-3	-	TRBV7-9	TGTGCCAGCAGCTTGCGACGGGGGCCAGATACGCAGTATTTT	CASSLRRGPDTQYF
TRBD1	TRBJ2-1	-	TRBV11-2	TGTGCCAGCAGCACCCGGACAGGGGAGGCCTACAATGAGCAGTTCTTC	CASSTRTGEAYNEQFF
-	TRBJ1-2	-	TRBV5-1	TGCGCCAGCAGCTTCGCCCCCGCCAACCCTTATGGCTACACCTTC	CASSFAPANPYGYTF
TRBD1	TRBJ1-1	once	TRBV2	TGTGCCAGCCAACCGTCCTACCCAGGACAGGTCGGAACTGAAGCTTTCTTT	CASQPSYPGQVGTEAFF
-	TRBJ1-1	-	TRBV5-6	TGTGCCAGCAGCTTGTGGGGGGCGATTGTGTACACTGAAGCTTTCTTT	CASSLWGAIVYTEAFF
TRBD1	TRBJ2-2	-	TRBV19	TGTGCCAGTAGTATAGTTGAGACAGGGGGACGCGGGGAGCTGTTTTTT	CASSIVETGGRGELFF
TRBD2	TRBJ2-2	-	TRBV2	TGTGCTCGAAGGGTCTCGGGAGGCCCTGCCGGGGAGCTGTTTTTT	CARRVSGGPAGELFF
-	TRBJ2-2	-	TRBV19	TGTGCCAGTGGCAGGGGTGGGACCGGGGAGCTGTTTTTT	CASGRGGTGELFF
-	TRBJ1-1	few	TRBV9	TGTGCCAGCAGCGTAGTGGCAGAGAACACTGAAGCTTTCTTT	CASSVVAENTEAFF
TRBD1	TRBJ2-6	-	TRBV10-3	TGTGCCATCAGGGAGGACAGGGTCCGCGTCCTGACTTTC	CAIREDRVRVLTF
-	TRBJ2-7	few	TRBV7-9	TGTGCCAGCAGCTTAGGAGTCAGCGCCTACGAGCAGTACTTC	CASSLGVSAYEQYF
TRBD1	TRBJ1-2	few	TRBV6-1	TGTGCCAGCAGGCGGACAGGGACCGGCTATGGCTACACCTTC	CASRRTGTGYGYTF
TRBD1	TRBJ1-4	-	TRBV7-2	TGTGCCAGCAGCCGCGTTCCGGGACAGCCTAATGAAAAACTGTTTTTT	CASSRVPGQPNEKLFF
-	TRBJ1-2	-	TRBV6-1	TGTGCCAGCTCGGGGTCAGGGGCCACCTTCGGGGGCTACACCTTC	CASSGSGATFGGYTF
-	TRBJ2-7	-	TRBV7-2	TGTGCCAGCAGCGGGCGGGGCTACGAGCAGTACTTC	CASSGRGYEQYF
-	TRBJ1-2	-	TRBV4-1	TGCGCCAGCAGCCAGACCGCATATCCACGCTATGGCTACACCTTC	CASSQTAYPRYGYTF
TRBD1	TRBJ2-5	-	TRBV10-3	TGTGCCATCAGTTCCGGGACAGGGGCTACGGAGACCCAGTACTTC	CAISSGTGATETQYF
TRBD1	TRBJ2-7	-	TRBV6-6	TGTGCCAGCAGCCTGACAGGGTTTAGCTACGAGCAGTACTTC	CASSLTGFSYEQYF
TRBD1	TRBJ1-2	-	TRBV19	TGTGCCAGTAGTCCAGGACAGGGCGGCTATGGCTACACCTTC	CASSPGQGGYGYTF
TRBD1	TRBJ1-5	-	TRBV25-1	TGTGCCAGCAGTGGGGGGGGGACAGGGGCTGATAGCAATCAGCCCCAGCATTTT	CASSGGGTGADSNQPQHF
-	TRBJ1-1	-	TRBV6-5	TGTGCCAGCTCCGAAGAGGGGTACCGAGGCACTGAAGCTTTCTTT	CASSEEGYRGTEAFF
-	TRBJ1-5	once	TRBV7-2	TGTGCCAGCAGCTTGGAAGTCGGCAATCAGCCCCAGCATTTT	CASSLEVGNQPQHF
-	TRBJ2-1	once	TRBV10-3	TGTGCCATCAAAGGGCGGGCTGGGACTGACAATGAGCAGTTCTTC	CAIKGRAGTDNEQFF
TRBD1	TRBJ1-2	-	TRBV30	TGTGCCTGGTTACAATGGACAGGTCCATCGAATGGCTACACCTTC	CAWLQWTGPSNGYTF
TRBD1	TRBJ1-4	-	TRBV6-5	TGTGCCAGCAGTTACTCCCGGACAGGGGCTTCTGAAAAACTGTTTTTT	CASSYSRTGASEKLFF
-	TRBJ1-1	-	TRBV7-9	TGTGCCAGCAGCCCCCGGATCAGGGACACTGAAGCTTTCTTT	CASSPRIRDTEAFF
TRBD2	TRBJ2-5	few	TRBV6-6	TGTGCCAGCAGTTACCGTCGGGCGGGGGGAAGTTCGACCCAGTACTTC	CASSYRRAGGSSTQYF
TRBD1	TRBJ2-3	-	TRBV29-1	TGCAGCGTGGGCGGACAGGGGGCGTCCGATACGCAGTATTTT	CSVGGQGASDTQYF
TRBD1	TRBJ1-3	-	TRBV5-1	TGCGCCAGCAGCTTGGGACAGGGAGTTTCTGGAAACACCATATATTTT	CASSLGQGVSGNTIYF
-	TRBJ1-5	-	TRBV5-8	TGTGCCAGCAGCTCCCGGACAGCTGGCAATCAGCCCCAGCATTTT	CASSSRTAGNQPQHF
-	TRBJ2-4	-	TRBV4-1	TGCGCCAGCAGCCAAGGGATATCTATAGCCAAAAACATTCAGTACTTC	CASSQGISIAKNIQYF
TRBD1	TRBJ2-3	-	TRBV6-1	TGTGCCAGCAGTGACAGGGGGCGCGCAGATACGCAGTATTTT	CASSDRGRADTQYF
-	TRBJ2-2	-	TRBV6-1	TGTGCCAGCAGCCTCATCGGACAGAACACCGGGGAGCTGTTTTTT	CASSLIGQNTGELFF
-	TRBJ2-7	-	TRBV5-6	TGTGCCAGCAGCTTAGCGTCCTTACTCTACGAGCAGTACTTC	CASSLASLLYEQYF